This T cell receptor beta chain derives from a study of somatic mutations in cytotoxic T cells in rheumatoid arthritis. Study-wide background: Flow sorting of some V beta antibody-stained T cells reached nearly 100% purity, with V beta1+ cells also TCRB-sequenced. Study results and caveats: Exceedance of 20% of CD8+ cells by the largest CD8+ clone occurred in about an eighth of the 65 patients. The modest underrepresentation of TRBV07 observed in rheumatoid arthritis patients was not subjected to multiple-comparison adjustment.

Measured with immunoSEQ multiplex PCR; TCRdb has only the in-frame clones, and not every one. The sample shows fewer than 30,000 clones, roughly 69% of them seen only once. CDR3 size: 14 residues. Trimming pared 2 bases from V and 1 base from J, leaving 9 bases between. Germline CDR1 MNHEY, CDR2 SMNVEV (reference sequence). Comment on this clone: As yet, its antigen is unknown.

The chain joins TRBV27 to TRBJ2-7, with D possibly being TRBD1 (5 bases). The sample was CD8+ T cells sorted from blood. The clonotype comes from a woman between 18 and 30 years old in good health. CDR3 sequence: CASSLGASSYEQYF. As DNA, the CDR3 is TGTGCCAGCAGTTTAGGGGCTAGTTCCTACGAGCAGTACTTC.